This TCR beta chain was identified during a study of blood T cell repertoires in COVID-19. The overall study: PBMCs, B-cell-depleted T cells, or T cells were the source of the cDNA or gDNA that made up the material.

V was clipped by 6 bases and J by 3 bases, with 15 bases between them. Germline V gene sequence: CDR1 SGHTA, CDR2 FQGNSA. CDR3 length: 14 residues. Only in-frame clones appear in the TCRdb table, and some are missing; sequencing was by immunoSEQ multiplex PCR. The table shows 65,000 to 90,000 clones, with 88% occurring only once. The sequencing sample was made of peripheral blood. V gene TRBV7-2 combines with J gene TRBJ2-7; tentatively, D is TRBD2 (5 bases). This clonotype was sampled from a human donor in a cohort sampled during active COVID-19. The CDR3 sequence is CASRPGLGLYEQYF. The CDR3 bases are TGTGCCAGCAGACCTGGACTGGGCCTCTACGAGCAGTACTTC.